The TCR beta chain under discussion was sequenced for a study of blood T cell repertoires in COVID-19. Study at large: The origin of the acute and convalescent COVID-19 samples was the United States, Italy and Spain. PBMCs, B-cell-depleted T cells, or T cells were the source of the cDNA or gDNA that made up the material.

Germline V gives CDR1 SGHRS, CDR2 YFSETQ. The CDR3 totals 14 residues. V shed 0 bases and J shed 3 bases, with 10 bases lying between them. In the original analysis: Amplification of reference gene primers provided the estimated nucleated cell counts. Profiling relied on immunoSEQ multiplex PCR, and the TCRdb table lists in-frame clones only, not all of them. V and J calls and clone size are copied from that table; D and trimming were computed from the DNA. The data contain 80,000 or so clones, 80% of them singletons. The TCR was taken from a woman in her 70s with acute or convalescent COVID-19. V usage is TRBV5-1 and J usage is TRBJ2-7; TRBD2 might be the D (5 bases). The sequenced material came from peripheral blood. The chain's CDR3 is CASSLAGLNYEQYF. The CDR3 bases are TGCGCCAGCAGCTTGGCCGGACTCAACTACGAGCAGTACTTC.